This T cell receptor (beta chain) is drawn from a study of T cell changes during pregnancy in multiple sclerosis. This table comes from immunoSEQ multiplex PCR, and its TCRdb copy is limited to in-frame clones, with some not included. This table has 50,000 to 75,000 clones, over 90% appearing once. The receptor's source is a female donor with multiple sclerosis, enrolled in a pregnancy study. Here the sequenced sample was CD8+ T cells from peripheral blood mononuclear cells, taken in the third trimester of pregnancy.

CDR3 residues: CASSGRDWTGDGYTF. CDR3 in DNA: TGTGCCAGCAGTGGCAGAGATTGGACAGGTGATGGCTACACCTTC. The V and J genes are TRBV2 and TRBJ1-2; 7 positions agree with TRBD1. Germline-derived CDR1 and CDR2 are SNHLY and FYNNEI. Germline trimming cut 4 bases from V and 6 bases from J; bases unmatched to any gene: 11. CDR3 length: 15 residues.